This T cell receptor beta chain was recorded in a study of cytomegalovirus exposure and HLA in healthy donors. The study's findings and limits: Being productive about 87% or about 30% of the time was typical of most TCR beta V segments in an earlier analysis.

J was trimmed by 1 base and V by 4 bases; bases with no gene match: 2. CDR3 length: 14 residues. The germline CDR1 and CDR2 sequences are SGDLS and YYNGEE. 13 Jbeta primers and 60 Vbeta primers were used for the PCR. TCRdb's table, derived via immunoSEQ multiplex PCR, lists solely in-frame clones and lacks some. The sample shows about 140,000 clones, over 60% of them seen only once. This clone appeared a single time. No antigen is known for it. Sequenced input: PBMCs. This rearrangement joins TRBV9 to TRBJ1-1; TRBD1 matches 9 bases. The receptor was isolated from a female donor in good health and CMV-seronegative. This CDR3 reads CASSPQGANTEAFF. As DNA, the CDR3 is TGTGCCAGCAGCCCACAGGGGGCGAACACTGAAGCTTTCTTT.